Listed below are T cell receptor beta chains from one sample, sequenced in a study of cytomegalovirus exposure and HLA in healthy donors. Data came from immunoSEQ multiplex PCR; TCRdb stores just in-frame clones and leaves some out. The sample has approximately 200,000 clones; about 80% are singletons. Sequenced material: PBMCs. These receptors all stem from a woman between 18 and 29 years old in good health and CMV-seropositive. The CDR3 runs from the conserved cysteine through the conserved F or W. The order of the fields is CDR3 length, V gene, D gene, J gene, clone size, CDR3 protein, CDR3 DNA. The D gene is left open where the match is weak. Clone size is not always given. Where it is, it says once, few, many or a class for expanded clones.

15	TRBV11-3	.	TRBJ2-2	.	CASSLRTANTGELFF	TGTGCCAGCAGCTTAAGGACAGCAAACACCGGGGAGCTGTTTTTT
14	TRBV9	TRBD2	TRBJ2-1	.	CASSAGTSGDEQFF	TGTGCCAGCAGCGCGGGGACTAGTGGCGATGAGCAGTTCTTC
15	TRBV5-4	.	TRBJ1-5	.	CASSHHGRSNQPQHF	TGTGCCAGCAGCCACCATGGTCGGAGCAATCAGCCCCAGCATTTT
15	TRBV9	.	TRBJ2-5	.	CASSPGHGSGETQYF	TGTGCCAGCAGCCCCGGCCACGGGAGCGGGGAGACCCAGTACTTC
12	TRBV5-1	.	TRBJ1-3	.	CASSLDSGTIYF	TGCGCCAGCAGCTTGGATTCGGGCACCATATATTTT
14	TRBV10-3	.	TRBJ2-1	.	CAISERGLEDEQFF	TGTGCCATCAGTGAGCGGGGGTTAGAAGATGAGCAGTTCTTC
14	TRBV5-1	.	TRBJ2-1	.	CASSRSTAGNEQFF	TGCGCCAGCAGCCGGTCCACAGCGGGCAATGAGCAGTTCTTC
15	TRBV2	TRBD1	TRBJ1-1	.	CASRGQGLMNTEAFF	TGTGCCAGCAGGGGACAGGGTTTAATGAACACTGAAGCTTTCTTT
15	TRBV7-2	TRBD2	TRBJ2-5	.	CASSPHSGAQETQYF	TGTGCCAGCAGCCCTCATAGCGGGGCCCAAGAGACCCAGTACTTC
14	TRBV27	.	TRBJ2-5	.	CASSIRDTRGTQYF	TGTGCCAGCAGTATACGGGACACCCGCGGAACCCAGTACTTC
14	TRBV13	.	TRBJ1-4	.	CASTPHATNEKLFF	TGTGCCAGCACCCCACATGCAACTAATGAAAAACTGTTTTTT
16	TRBV14	.	TRBJ2-6	.	CASSQALSSGANGLTF	TGTGCCAGCAGCCAAGCTCTGAGCTCTGGGGCCAACGGCCTGACTTTC
13	TRBV4-2	TRBD1	TRBJ2-4	.	CASSVQGENIQYF	TGTGCCAGCAGCGTTCAGGGGGAAAACATTCAGTACTTC
12	TRBV2	.	TRBJ2-3	.	CASTRGTDTQYF	TGTGCCAGCACGCGGGGCACAGATACGCAGTATTTT
14	TRBV6-7	TRBD1	TRBJ2-3	.	CASSDRGTTDTQYF	TGTGCCAGCAGTGACAGGGGGACCACAGATACGCAGTATTTT
16	TRBV28	.	TRBJ1-4	.	CASSLRQPGRNEKLFF	TGTGCCAGCAGTTTGCGACAGCCCGGGAGAAATGAAAAACTGTTTTTT
14	TRBV6-5	TRBD2	TRBJ2-7	.	CASSYRGGAHEQYF	TGTGCCAGCAGTTACCGGGGGGGGGCCCACGAGCAGTACTTC
16	TRBV11-2	TRBD1	TRBJ2-5	.	CASSLGHRTGSETQYF	TGTGCCAGCAGCTTAGGGCACCGGACAGGATCGGAGACCCAGTACTTC
16	TRBV2	TRBD2	TRBJ2-3	.	CASRLRSGGGADTQYF	TGTGCCAGCAGGTTAAGGAGCGGGGGGGGCGCAGATACGCAGTATTTT
16	TRBV9	TRBD1	TRBJ1-6	.	CASSDTGESYNSPLHF	TGTGCCAGCAGCGACACAGGGGAATCCTATAATTCACCCCTCCACTTT
14	TRBV4-1	TRBD1	TRBJ1-2	.	CASSPQGLSYGYTF	TGCGCCAGCAGCCCACAGGGGTTGAGCTATGGCTACACCTTC
15	TRBV28	TRBD1	TRBJ2-7	.	CASTPGGTGALEQYF	TGTGCCAGCACCCCCGGGGGGACAGGGGCCCTGGAGCAGTACTTC
14	TRBV14	.	TRBJ2-3	.	CASSHRQYTDTQYF	TGTGCCAGCAGCCATCGACAGTACACAGATACGCAGTATTTT
14	TRBV27	TRBD1	TRBJ2-1	.	CASSLGTGGNEQFF	TGTGCCAGCAGCCTCGGGACAGGGGGGAATGAGCAGTTCTTC
14	TRBV5-1	TRBD1	TRBJ1-2	.	CASSQRDREDGYTF	TGCGCCAGCAGCCAACGGGACAGGGAAGATGGCTACACCTTC
17	TRBV5-4	TRBD1	TRBJ2-5	.	CASSSPLWTGGIETQYF	TGTGCCAGCAGCTCCCCTCTATGGACAGGGGGCATCGAGACCCAGTACTTC
14	TRBV5-6	.	TRBJ2-1	.	CASSLLAAYNEQFF	TGTGCCAGCAGCTTGTTAGCGGCCTACAATGAGCAGTTCTTC
16	TRBV5-1	TRBD1	TRBJ2-3	.	CASSFPGQARTDTQYF	TGCGCCAGCAGCTTCCCTGGACAGGCGCGCACAGATACGCAGTATTTT
14	TRBV4-2	.	TRBJ1-1	once	CASSHDGKNTEAFF	TGTGCCAGCAGCCACGACGGGAAAAACACTGAAGCTTTCTTT
15	TRBV7-3	.	TRBJ1-6	.	CASSLAGDPDSPLHF	TGTGCCAGCAGCTTAGCAGGGGACCCCGATTCACCCCTCCACTTT
13	TRBV11-2	.	TRBJ2-5	.	CASRLQGQETQYF	TGTGCCAGCAGGCTACAGGGACAAGAGACCCAGTACTTC
15	TRBV9	TRBD1	TRBJ2-1	.	CASSRQGSSYNEQFF	TGTGCCAGCAGCAGACAGGGTAGCTCCTACAATGAGCAGTTCTTC
15	TRBV7-9	.	TRBJ1-5	few	CASSSATGYNQPQHF	TGTGCCAGCAGCTCCGCCACAGGTTACAATCAGCCCCAGCATTTT
15	TRBV30	.	TRBJ2-1	.	CAWSVRGSSYNEQFF	TGTGCCTGGAGTGTCAGGGGCTCTTCCTACAATGAGCAGTTCTTC
15	TRBV7-9	TRBD1	TRBJ1-1	once	CASSMQGGLGTEAFF	TGTGCCAGCAGCATGCAGGGGGGCCTGGGCACTGAAGCTTTCTTT
15	TRBV11-3	.	TRBJ2-1	.	CASSLGQVMGNEQFF	TGTGCCAGCAGCTTAGGACAGGTCATGGGGAATGAGCAGTTCTTC
13	TRBV6-6	.	TRBJ1-2	once	CASSLGGNGGYTF	TGTGCCAGCAGCCTAGGGGGTAACGGTGGCTACACCTTC
14	TRBV30	TRBD1	TRBJ2-3	.	CAWWTGGIADTQYF	TGTGCCTGGTGGACAGGGGGTATAGCAGATACGCAGTATTTT
14	TRBV6-5	.	TRBJ1-2	.	CASSPYRAGRGYTF	TGTGCCAGCAGTCCATACAGGGCAGGACGTGGCTACACCTTC
15	TRBV9	TRBD1	TRBJ2-3	.	CASSVGQGGTDTQYF	TGTGCCAGCAGCGTAGGACAGGGGGGCACAGATACGCAGTATTTT
13	TRBV6-5	TRBD2	TRBJ2-3	few	CASKRGGTDTQYF	TGTGCCTCTAAGCGGGGGGGCACAGATACGCAGTATTTT
14	TRBV7-2	TRBD1	TRBJ1-4	few	CASSPGTDNEKLFF	TGTGCCAGCAGCCCCGGGACAGATAATGAAAAACTGTTTTTT
13	TRBV25-1	TRBD2	TRBJ2-1	.	CASSLAAYNEQFF	TGTGCCAGCAGTCTAGCGGCCTACAATGAGCAGTTCTTC
19	TRBV1	.	TRBJ2-3	.	CTSSQRLAGGNPSTDTQYF	TGCACCAGCAGCCAAAGACTAGCGGGGGGAAACCCTAGCACAGATACGCAGTATTTT
13	TRBV7-2	TRBD2	TRBJ2-1	.	CASRRGGLDEQFF	TGTGCCAGCAGACGGGGGGGCCTAGATGAGCAGTTCTTC
16	TRBV6-1	.	TRBJ2-1	.	CASSEADIPPNNEQFF	TGTGCCAGCAGTGAAGCTGACATACCCCCTAACAATGAGCAGTTCTTC
16	TRBV4-2	TRBD2	TRBJ2-3	.	CASSMRLAGGEDTQYF	TGTGCCAGCAGCATGCGTCTAGCGGGGGGGGAAGATACGCAGTATTTT
13	TRBV6-1	.	TRBJ1-1	.	CASSETRNTEAFF	TGTGCCAGCAGTGAAACCAGGAACACTGAAGCTTTCTTT
15	TRBV30	.	TRBJ1-5	.	CAWSDGSSTGQPQHF	TGTGCCTGGAGTGATGGGTCTTCAACAGGGCAGCCCCAGCATTTT
14	TRBV7-6	.	TRBJ2-2	.	CASRGRANTGELFF	TGTGCCAGCAGGGGCAGGGCAAACACCGGGGAGCTGTTTTTT
16	TRBV7-2	TRBD1	TRBJ2-3	.	CASSLAIGTVFGTQYF	TGTGCCAGCAGCTTAGCCATCGGGACAGTCTTTGGTACGCAGTATTTT
11	TRBV18	.	TRBJ2-3	.	CASSQQDTQYF	TGTGCCAGCTCACAGCAAGATACGCAGTATTTT
13	TRBV5-4	.	TRBJ1-3	.	CASSFNSGNTIYF	TGTGCCAGCAGCTTTAACTCTGGAAACACCATATATTTT